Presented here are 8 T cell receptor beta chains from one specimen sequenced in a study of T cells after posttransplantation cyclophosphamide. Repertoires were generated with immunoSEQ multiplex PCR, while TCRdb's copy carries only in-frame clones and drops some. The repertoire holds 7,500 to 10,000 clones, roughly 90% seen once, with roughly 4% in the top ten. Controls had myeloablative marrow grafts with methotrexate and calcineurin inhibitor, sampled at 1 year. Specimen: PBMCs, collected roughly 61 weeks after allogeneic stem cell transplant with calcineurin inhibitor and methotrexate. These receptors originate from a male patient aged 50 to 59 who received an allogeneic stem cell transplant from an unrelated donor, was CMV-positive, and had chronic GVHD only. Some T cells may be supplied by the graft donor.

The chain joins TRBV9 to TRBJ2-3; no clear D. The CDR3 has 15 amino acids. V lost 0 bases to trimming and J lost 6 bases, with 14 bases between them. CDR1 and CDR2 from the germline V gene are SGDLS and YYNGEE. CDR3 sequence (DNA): TGTGCCAGCAGCGTAGGGGTGGCTTCCAGGGATACGCAGTATTTT. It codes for CASSVGVASRDTQYF. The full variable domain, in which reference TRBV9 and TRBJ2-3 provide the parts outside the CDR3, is DSGVTQTPKHLITATGQRVTLRCSPRSGDLSVYWYQQSLDQGLQFLIQYYNGEERAKGNILERFSAQQFPDLHSELNLSSLELGDSALYFCASSVGVASRDTQYFGPGTRLTVL.

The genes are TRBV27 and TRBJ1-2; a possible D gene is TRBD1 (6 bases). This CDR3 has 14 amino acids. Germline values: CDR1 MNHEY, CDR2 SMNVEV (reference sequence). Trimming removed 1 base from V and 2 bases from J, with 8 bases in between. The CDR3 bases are TGTGCCAGCAGTTTATTGGGACAAAACTATGGCTACACCTTC. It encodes CASSLLGQNYGYTF.

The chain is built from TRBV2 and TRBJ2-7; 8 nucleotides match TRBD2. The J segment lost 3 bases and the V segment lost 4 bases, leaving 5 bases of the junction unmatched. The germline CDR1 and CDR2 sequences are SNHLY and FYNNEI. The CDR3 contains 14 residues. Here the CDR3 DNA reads TGTGCCAGCAGTGGCCGGGAGGGCGACTACGAGCAGTACTTC. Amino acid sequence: CASSGREGDYEQYF. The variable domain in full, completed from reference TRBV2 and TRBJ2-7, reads EPEVTQTPSHQVTQMGQEVILRCVPISNHLYFYWYRQILGQKVEFLVSFYNNEISEKSEIFDDQFSVERPDGSNFTLKIRSTKLEDSAMYFCASSGREGDYEQYFGPGTRLTVT.

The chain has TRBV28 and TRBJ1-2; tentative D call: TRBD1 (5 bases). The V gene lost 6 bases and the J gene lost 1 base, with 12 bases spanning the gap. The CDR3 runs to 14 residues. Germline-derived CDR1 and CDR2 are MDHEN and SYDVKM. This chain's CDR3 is CASSLVRGNYGYTF. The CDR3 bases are TGTGCCAGCAGCCTGGTAAGGGGTAACTATGGCTACACCTTC.

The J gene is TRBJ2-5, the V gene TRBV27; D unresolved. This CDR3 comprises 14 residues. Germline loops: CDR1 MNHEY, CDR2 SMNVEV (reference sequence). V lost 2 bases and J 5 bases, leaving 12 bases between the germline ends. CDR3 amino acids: CASSLGGDGETQYF. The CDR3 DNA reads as TGTGCCAGCAGTTTAGGCGGAGATGGGGAGACCCAGTACTTC.

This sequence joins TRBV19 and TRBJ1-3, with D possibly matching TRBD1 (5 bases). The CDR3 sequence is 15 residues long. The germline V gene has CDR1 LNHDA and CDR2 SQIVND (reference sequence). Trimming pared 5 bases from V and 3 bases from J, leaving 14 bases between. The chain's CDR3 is CASSQFKGLGNTIYF. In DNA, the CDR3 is TGTGCCAGTAGTCAGTTCAAGGGACTTGGAAACACCATATATTTT. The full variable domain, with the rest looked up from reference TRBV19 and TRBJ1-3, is DGGITQSPKYLFRKEGQNVTLSCEQNLNHDAMYWYRQDPGQGLRLIYYSQIVNDFQKGDIAEGYSVSREKKESFPLTVTSAQKNPTAFYLCASSQFKGLGNTIYFGEGSWLTVV.

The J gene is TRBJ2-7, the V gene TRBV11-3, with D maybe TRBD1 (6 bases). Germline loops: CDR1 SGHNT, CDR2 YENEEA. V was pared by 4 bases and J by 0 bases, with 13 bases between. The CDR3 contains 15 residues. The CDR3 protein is CASSSNRVLSYEQYF. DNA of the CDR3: TGTGCCAGCAGCTCCAACAGGGTTCTCTCCTACGAGCAGTACTTC.

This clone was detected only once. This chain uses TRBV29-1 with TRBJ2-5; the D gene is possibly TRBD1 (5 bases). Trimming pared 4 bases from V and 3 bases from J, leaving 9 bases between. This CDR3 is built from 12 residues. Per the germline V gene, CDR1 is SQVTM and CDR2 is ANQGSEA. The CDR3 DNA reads TGCAGCGTTGCAGGGTCCGAAGAGACCCAGTACTTC. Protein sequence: CSVAGSEETQYF. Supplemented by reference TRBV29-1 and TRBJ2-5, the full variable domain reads SAVISQKPSRDICQRGTSLTIQCQVDSQVTMMFWYRQQPGQSLTLIATANQGSEATYESGFVIDKFPISRPNLTFSTLTVSNMSPEDSSIYLCSVAGSEETQYFGPGTRLLVL.